This is a list of T cell receptor beta chains from one sample in a study of T cells in Graves' hyperthyroidism and ophthalmopathy. From the multiplex PCR reads, TCRdb called clonotypes with MiXCR, one entry per CDR3 protein. The repertoire has 490,000 or so distinct CDR3 sequences, about 20% of them found once; the top ten carry about 49%. Sequenced input: blood. The receptors come from a woman in her 70s with Graves' ophthalmopathy. Both conserved end residues are part of each CDR3. The order of the fields is clone size, D gene, V gene, J gene, CDR3 DNA, CDR3 protein. D genes are given only for firm matches. Clone size, where shown, is once, few, many, or a class for clones that have expanded.

few	-	TRBV19	TRBJ2-7	TGTGCCAGTAGAAATGACAGTTCCTACGAGCAGTACTTC	CASRNDSSYEQYF
-	TRBD1	TRBV6-1	TRBJ2-7	TGTGCCAGCAGCCCACCGCGGGGGACAGGGACGCACGAGCAGTACTTC	CASSPPRGTGTHEQYF
-	-	TRBV9	TRBJ2-3	TGTGCCAGCAGCGTAGCTCGGTCAGGATTCCCGGCGCAGTATTTT	CASSVARSGFPAQYF
-	TRBD1	TRBV2	TRBJ1-2	TGTGCCAGCAGTGTATACAGGGGAGACTATGGCTACACCTTC	CASSVYRGDYGYTF
-	TRBD1	TRBV20-1	TRBJ2-1	TGCAGTGCTTCCGAAACCGGGACAGTCTCCTACAATGAGCAGTTCTTC	CSASETGTVSYNEQFF
-	-	TRBV28	TRBJ2-6	TGTGCCAGCAGTTTAAATTTGGCGGGCTATGGAAGCTCTGGGGCCAACGTCCTGACTTTC	CASSLNLAGYGSSGANVLTF
few	TRBD2	TRBV4-2	TRBJ2-3	TGTGCCAGCAGCCAAGGAACCCAGCGGGGAGATACGCAGTATTTT	CASSQGTQRGDTQYF
-	-	TRBV7-9	TRBJ2-7	TGTGCCAGCAGCTCTTTAGTCGACCCCGACTACGAGCAGTACTTC	CASSSLVDPDYEQYF
-	-	TRBV6-4	TRBJ2-3	TGTGCCAGCAGTGAGGGTGGGGGCGGCCCCACAGATACGCAGTATTTT	CASSEGGGGPTDTQYF
many	TRBD1	TRBV7-9	TRBJ1-1	TGTGCCAGCAGCTTCCGGGACAGTAAGGCTTTCTTT	CASSFRDSKAFF
once	TRBD2	TRBV7-9	TRBJ2-1	TGTGCCAGCACCCTCGGGGGGGCGGAGACGAATGAGCAGTTCTTC	CASTLGGAETNEQFF
-	-	TRBV30	TRBJ1-2	TGTGCCTGGAGTGGAGGGGTCGGCTACACCTTC	CAWSGGVGYTF
many	-	TRBV2	TRBJ1-1	TGTGCCAGCAGTGCCCGATCTCTTGACACTGAAGCTTTCTTT	CASSARSLDTEAFF
few	-	TRBV5-1	TRBJ2-3	TGCGCCAGCAGCAAACCCTGGGGAAGCACAGATACGCAGTATTTT	CASSKPWGSTDTQYF
few	TRBD1	TRBV7-2	TRBJ2-1	TGTGCCAGCAGCCTAGACAGGGGGCAAATGGGTTACAATGAGCAGTTCTTC	CASSLDRGQMGYNEQFF
-	-	TRBV20-1	TRBJ1-2	TGCAGTGCTAGGGGGGGTGGGCAGACTAACTATGGCTACACCTTC	CSARGGGQTNYGYTF
once	TRBD2	TRBV14	TRBJ2-3	TGTGCCAGCAGCAGGGGGACTAGCGGGAGGGGAACAGATACGCAGTATTTT	CASSRGTSGRGTDTQYF
many	-	TRBV7-2	TRBJ2-7	TGTGCCAGCAGCTTAAGTCAGGCTAGCTACGAGCAGTACTTC	CASSLSQASYEQYF
few	TRBD1	TRBV19	TRBJ1-2	TGTGCCAGTAGTACCCCAGGGGGGGCCTATGGCTACACCTTC	CASSTPGGAYGYTF
-	-	TRBV10-3	TRBJ1-6	TGTGCCATCAGGCAGGATGCTAATTCACCCCTCCACTTT	CAIRQDANSPLHF
-	-	TRBV18	TRBJ2-4	TGTGCCAGCTCACGAGAGAACATTCAGTACTTC	CASSRENIQYF
-	TRBD2	TRBV24-1	TRBJ2-2	TGTGCCACCAGTGATGTCCGGGGGAGCGGGAGGCCGAACACCGGGGAGCTGTTTTTT	CATSDVRGSGRPNTGELFF
few	TRBD1	TRBV27	TRBJ2-7	TGTGCCAGCAGTTTAGGGACAGGGGTTATCTACGAGCAGTACTTC	CASSLGTGVIYEQYF
-	TRBD2	TRBV27	TRBJ2-3	TGTGCCAGCAGTTTATCAGCGCTAGCGGATTTCACAGATACGCAGTATTTT	CASSLSALADFTDTQYF
-	-	TRBV6-1	TRBJ1-4	TGTGCCAGCAGTGAAGGATACCTGGGAGGCGAAAAACTGTTTTTT	CASSEGYLGGEKLFF
-	-	TRBV6-1	TRBJ1-5	TGTGCCAGCAGTGAAGGGGAACAGGGCTTTTTTTGGGCCCAGCATTTT	CASSEGEQGFFWAQHF
few	-	TRBV2	TRBJ2-7	TGTGCCAGCAGTTTGCGGGTTTACGGGCAGTACTTC	CASSLRVYGQYF
-	-	TRBV7-2	TRBJ1-6	TGTGCCAGCAGTCTCACTACGGGGGGAGATTCACCCCTCCACTTT	CASSLTTGGDSPLHF
many	-	TRBV6-1	TRBJ1-2	TGTGCCAGCAGAGATACGTCAGGGTACTATGGCTACACCTTC	CASRDTSGYYGYTF
few	-	TRBV28	TRBJ1-4	TGTGCCAGCAGTTTAAGGACTGGCAGAGGGGCAACTAATGAAAAACTGTTTTTT	CASSLRTGRGATNEKLFF
-	-	TRBV7-2	TRBJ2-7	TGTGCCAGCAGGGCTACCGGGACTCCATCATCTGAGCAGTACTTC	CASRATGTPSSEQYF
few	-	TRBV5-1	TRBJ2-6	TGCGCCAGCAGCTTGGCAGGGACCTCTGGGGCCAACGTCCTGACTTTC	CASSLAGTSGANVLTF
-	-	TRBV2	TRBJ1-6	TGTGCCAGCAGTCGCAGGTTTGGTGATTCACCCCTCCACTTT	CASSRRFGDSPLHF
-	-	TRBV12-3/TRBV12-4	TRBJ1-3	TGTGCCAGCAGTTTGATTGGGGGTTTGAACACCATATATTTT	CASSLIGGLNTIYF